This is a list of T cell receptor beta chains from one sample in a study of blood T cells in healthy people across ages. TCRdb reprocessed the 5' RACE reads with MiXCR, giving one entry per CDR3 protein. Altogether approximately 730,000 distinct CDR3 sequences are present, roughly two fifths being singletons, with the ten largest covering about 20%. Material for sequencing was blood. The receptor source for this set is a woman aged 55-69 years in good health. Both conserved end residues are part of each CDR3. A D gene is named only where the DNA matches it firmly. Size is stated for part of the rows, as once, few or many counts, or as a class when the clone is expanded.

D gene	V gene	J gene	clone size	CDR3 protein	CDR3 DNA
NA	TRBV11-2	TRBJ2-2	NA	CASSLWDDTGELFF	TGTGCCAGCAGCTTATGGGATGACACCGGGGAGCTGTTTTTT
NA	TRBV21-1	TRBJ2-7	many	CASRLADDYEQYF	TGTGCCAGCAGACTAGCGGATGACTACGAGCAGTACTTC
NA	TRBV24-1	TRBJ2-7	many	CATSDVTGGDEQYF	TGTGCCACCAGTGACGTGACAGGAGGGGACGAGCAGTACTTC
TRBD1	TRBV11-2	TRBJ2-4	few	CASTDLHRGSYIQYF	TGTGCCAGCACAGACCTACACAGGGGAAGTTACATTCAGTACTTC
NA	TRBV28	TRBJ2-1	NA	CASSVERGNEQFF	TGTGCCAGCAGTGTTGAGCGTGGGAATGAGCAGTTCTTC
NA	TRBV7-9	TRBJ1-2	many	CASSYGRDGYTF	TGTGCCAGCAGCTACGGGAGGGATGGCTACACCTTC
TRBD1	TRBV29-1	TRBJ2-7	many	CSVGEGQGGYEQYF	TGCAGCGTTGGGGAGGGACAGGGGGGCTACGAGCAGTACTTC
NA	TRBV20-1	TRBJ2-5	few	CSARVEGVGETQYF	TGCAGTGCTAGAGTTGAGGGAGTCGGGGAGACCCAGTACTTC
NA	TRBV3-1	TRBJ2-5	few	CASSQGGSQETQYF	TGTGCCAGCAGCCAAGGAGGGAGCCAAGAGACCCAGTACTTC
NA	TRBV7-2	TRBJ1-2	few	CASSPPTVYGYTF	TGTGCCAGCAGCCCACCGACGGTTTATGGCTACACCTTC
NA	TRBV28	TRBJ1-4	NA	CASSLEPTNEKLFF	TGTGCCAGCAGCCTGGAGCCGACTAATGAAAAACTGTTTTTT
TRBD2	TRBV2	TRBJ2-1	NA	CASGVIAGGNEQFF	TGTGCCAGCGGTGTGATAGCGGGAGGCAATGAGCAGTTCTTC
NA	TRBV20-1	TRBJ2-4	few	CSAGQGAKNIQYF	TGCAGTGCTGGGCAGGGGGCCAAAAACATTCAGTACTTC
TRBD2	TRBV27	TRBJ2-5	few	CASRASGRMETQYF	TGTGCCAGCAGGGCGAGCGGGAGAATGGAGACCCAGTACTTC
TRBD2	TRBV4-1	TRBJ2-1	NA	CASSPWTGGLARDYNEQFF	TGCGCCAGCAGCCCCTGGACAGGTGGACTAGCGAGAGACTACAATGAGCAGTTCTTC
TRBD2	TRBV20-1	TRBJ2-7	few	CSAPRLAGGQLGYEQYF	TGCAGTGCTCCTAGACTAGCGGGAGGTCAATTAGGATACGAGCAGTACTTC
NA	TRBV25-1	TRBJ2-7	few	CASSPGAPSYEQYF	TGTGCCAGCAGTCCCGGGGCCCCATCCTACGAGCAGTACTTC
NA	TRBV12-3/TRBV12-4	TRBJ2-1	NA	CASSSHGGGRPNEQFF	TGTGCCAGCAGTTCCCATGGGGGCGGGAGACCCAATGAGCAGTTCTTC
NA	TRBV7-8	TRBJ2-5	NA	CASSLAGPGVKTQYF	TGTGCCAGCAGCTTAGCTGGACCCGGGGTGAAGACCCAGTACTTC
TRBD2	TRBV6-5	TRBJ2-3	NA	CASSYSILAGVTDTQYF	TGTGCCAGCAGTTACTCGATACTAGCGGGGGTCACAGATACGCAGTATTTT
NA	TRBV18	TRBJ1-6	NA	CASSPDRSKNSPLHF	TGTGCCAGCTCACCGGACAGATCAAAAAATTCACCCCTCCACTTT
TRBD2	TRBV28	TRBJ2-4	NA	CASSLSSGATWYF	TGTGCCAGCAGTTTATCGAGCGGGGCTACGTGGTACTTC
TRBD2	TRBV20-1	TRBJ2-3	few	CSARRGTSGGTDTQYF	TGCAGTGCTCGCCGGGGGACTAGCGGGGGCACAGATACGCAGTATTTT
TRBD2	TRBV20-1	TRBJ2-3	NA	CSASAGGADTQYF	TGCAGTGCTAGTGCGGGGGGGGCGGATACGCAGTATTTT
TRBD2	TRBV28	TRBJ2-1	NA	CASRRTSGRAHGAFF	TGTGCCAGCAGGAGGACTAGCGGGAGGGCCCATGGGGCGTTCTTC